This paragraph covers one T cell receptor (beta chain) sequence. These data come from a study of technical replicates of blood from several donors. Germline loops: CDR1 MDHEN, CDR2 SYDVKM. The CDR3 sequence is 15 residues long. V was cut by 1 base and J by 8 bases, with 17 bases left in between. Produced via immunoSEQ multiplex PCR; TCRdb's table is partial and in-frame only. The sample has more than 65,000 clones; 93% are singletons. What was sequenced was T cells isolated from PBMCs. The sequence came from a human donor in good health. The chain combines TRBV28 with TRBJ1-1; D might be TRBD1 (6 bases). In nucleotides, the CDR3 is TGTGCCAGCAGTTTATCCCTGGGTACCCAGGGGGAAGCTTTCTTT. It translates to CASSLSLGTQGEAFF.